Detailed here is one T cell receptor (beta chain). Antigen specificity is unknown. This entry is derived from a study of cytomegalovirus exposure and HLA in healthy donors. Findings and caveats of the study: High specificity and sensitivity for cytomegalovirus status were reported for the classifier.

The PCR employed 60 Vbeta primers together with 13 Jbeta primers. The repertoire was sequenced with immunoSEQ multiplex PCR; TCRdb's copy has only in-frame clones and lacks some. The sample carries fewer than 150,000 clones, over 70% recorded once. Per the germline V gene, CDR1 is SGDLS and CDR2 is YYNGEE. V shed 0 bases and J 1 base; nucleotides not matched to a gene: 1. The CDR3 extends over 15 amino acids. This TCR was sampled from a man younger than 45 in good health and CMV-seronegative. What was sequenced was PBMCs. The chain uses TRBV9 and TRBJ1-5; TRBD1 matches at 7 bases. For the CDR3, the DNA is TGTGCCAGCAGCGTAGGACAGGGCAGCAATCAGCCCCAGCATTTT. This encodes CASSVGQGSNQPQHF.